These 13 T cell receptor beta chains originate from one sample sequenced in a study of T cell responses to AZD1222 COVID-19 vaccine (dated by TCRdb to the early 2020s). The library was produced with the immunoSEQ multiplex PCR assay. As stored in TCRdb, this immuneACCESS dataset retains in-frame rearrangements with V and J assigned. A fraction of the clones does not appear; measured against another copy, unresolved V genes explain less than half of the discrepancy, and the remainder lacks a known reason. For this sample the table gives around 110,000 clones, of which about 90% were detected only once. The ten biggest clones cover around 7.2% of the sample. The sample's time point, from its label and the paper: baseline before first vaccination. The sample in question was peripheral blood, obtained on day 0 of AZD1222 vaccination. Every receptor here comes from an adult in good health.

The rearrangement uses TRBV11-2 and TRBJ2-1; D gene uncertain. The CDR3 totals 16 residues. Trimming removed 0 bases at V and 4 bases at J, with 13 bases between. Germline loops: CDR1 SGHAT, CDR2 FQNNGV. The CDR3 nucleotides are TGTGCCAGCAGCTTAGATCATACTGGTGGGTACAATGAGCAGTTCTTC. Protein: CASSLDHTGGYNEQFF.

This chain links TRBV27 with TRBJ2-3, with a tentative D call TRBD2 (5 bases). This CDR3 is 15 amino acids long. CDR1 MNHEY and CDR2 SMNVEV come from the germline V gene (reference sequence). Trimming stripped 4 bases from V and 0 bases from J, with 11 bases between. The CDR3 spells CASSSLVSSTDTQYF. CDR3 nucleotides: TGTGCCAGCAGTTCACTAGTCTCTAGCACAGATACGCAGTATTTT.

This clone is a singleton in its sample. The chain uses TRBV19 and TRBJ1-6, with D uncertain. The CDR3 is 15 amino acids. Germline V lookup: CDR1 LNHDA, CDR2 SQIVND (reference sequence). Trimming stripped 9 bases from V and 0 bases from J, with 12 bases between. DNA of the CDR3: TGTGCCAGCACACCCTGGAGCTCCTATAATTCACCCCTCCACTTT. Its translation is CASTPWSSYNSPLHF.

The chain carries TRBV5-1 and TRBJ2-5; 10 bases are a match to TRBD2. The junction had 2 bases not matched to a gene; V was cut back by 2 bases and J by 1 base. Germline CDR1 SGHRS, CDR2 YFSETQ. This CDR3 contains 15 residues. The CDR3, as DNA: TGCGCCAGCAGCTTAGCTAGCGGGAGCCAAGAGACCCAGTACTTC. Translated: CASSLASGSQETQYF.

The chain joins TRBV5-1 to TRBJ1-6; a possible D gene is TRBD1 (6 bases). Trimming removed 5 bases at V and 10 bases at J, with 16 bases between. Germline CDR1 reads SGHRS; CDR2 reads YFSETQ. The CDR3 length is 14 residues. The CDR3 reads CASRWCAGDSPLHF. Written as DNA, the CDR3 is TGCGCCAGCAGGTGGTGTGCAGGGGACTCACCCCTCCACTTT.

The chain has TRBV5-8 and TRBJ1-4; 7 nucleotides line up with TRBD1. V gave up 7 bases and J gave up 7 bases; unmatched junction bases: 10. The germline V gene has CDR1 SGHTS and CDR2 YDEGEE. The CDR3 consists of 14 residues. CDR3 loop: CASDWQGGGEKLFF. The DNA for the CDR3 is TGTGCCAGCGACTGGCAGGGGGGGGGTGAAAAACTGTTTTTT.

The chain links TRBV24-1 to TRBJ1-5; no definite D call. Germline V CDR1 and CDR2: KGHDR, SFDVKD. V was shortened by 9 bases and J by 3 bases, with 11 bases between the two germline ends. The CDR3 length is 13 residues. The CDR3 sequence: CATANRDNQPQHF. The CDR3 DNA sequence: TGTGCCACCGCCAACAGAGACAATCAGCCCCAGCATTTT.

The gene calls are TRBV25-1 and TRBJ1-1; D is perhaps TRBD1 (5 bases). This CDR3 has 14 residues. The V end lost 0 bases, the J end lost 1 base, and 6 bases lay between the germline ends. CDR1 is MGHDK and CDR2 is SYGVNS in the germline V gene. The CDR3 loop reads CASSEYGGNTEAFF. CDR3 DNA sequence: TGTGCCAGCAGTGAATATGGGGGGAACACTGAAGCTTTCTTT.

V is TRBV6-1 and J is TRBJ1-5; D remains ambiguous. Trimming pared 2 bases from V and 4 bases from J, leaving 6 bases between. The germline CDR1 and CDR2 sequences are MNHNS and SASEGT. The CDR3 runs to 13 residues. CDR3 residues: CASSEYRNQPQHF. CDR3 in DNA: TGTGCCAGCAGTGAATACAGAAATCAGCCCCAGCATTTT.

This sequence joins TRBV28 and TRBJ1-4; 8 bases are shared with TRBD1. In germline, CDR1 is MDHEN, CDR2 SYDVKM. Trimming at V came to 5 bases and at J to 5 bases, leaving 4 bases not matched to a gene. The CDR3 consists of 14 residues. The CDR3 coding sequence is TGTGCCAGCAGTCTCAGGGGGCGAAATGAAAAACTGTTTTTT. This encodes CASSLRGRNEKLFF.

This chain joins TRBV28 and TRBJ1-6, with D maybe TRBD1 (5 bases). The CDR3 length is 14 residues. Germline values: CDR1 MDHEN, CDR2 SYDVKM. V lost 9 bases to trimming and J lost 7 bases, with 16 bases between them. CDR3 bases: TGTGCCAGTGGACCGGGACGGACAAATTCACCCCTCCACTTT. Translation gives CASGPGRTNSPLHF.

This chain links TRBV19 with TRBJ1-5; 7 bases match TRBD1. In germline, CDR1 is LNHDA, CDR2 SQIVND (reference sequence). V gave up 3 bases and J gave up 2 bases; unmatched junction bases: 1. The CDR3 consists of 14 residues. The CDR3 reads CASSITGGNQPQHF. In DNA, the CDR3 is TGTGCCAGTAGTATTACAGGGGGCAATCAGCCCCAGCATTTT.

V is TRBV27 and J is TRBJ1-5; D gene uncertain. V lost 2 bases, J lost 4 bases, and 15 bases lay in between. The CDR3 loop spans 16 amino acids. Germline values: CDR1 MNHEY, CDR2 SMNVEV (reference sequence). The chain's CDR3 is CASSLKASLFNQPQHF. In DNA, the CDR3 is TGTGCCAGCAGTTTAAAGGCCTCGCTTTTTAATCAGCCCCAGCATTTT.